This entry features one TCR beta chain sequence. Its antigen is still unknown. The record has no base qualities; no much larger clone is one base away. The CDR3 contains 14 residues, cysteine and phenylalanine counted. Of all the DNA, just the CDR3 is kept, 42 bases in frame from base 1. V trim: 1 base; J trim: 6 bases; unmatched bases: 6. The germline V gene supplies CDR1 SGDLS and CDR2 YYNGEE. The trial excluded patients who had a history of autoimmune disease or who were on systemic immunosuppression. Peripheral blood for TCR sequencing was drawn from every dose cohort at baseline, at cycle 4 day 1 and at cycle 7 day 1. The samples were drawn from a first-in-human, open-label, multicenter phase I dose-escalation trial of ivuxolimab. Adults with locally advanced or metastatic head and neck squamous cell, hepatocellular, melanoma or renal cell carcinoma were enrolled in the trial. Before TCR sequencing, CD4+ T cells and CD8+ T cells were sorted from peripheral blood as separate populations.

The record originates from a study of OX40 agonist ivuxolimab in advanced cancers. A note on the overall study: The costimulatory receptor OX40 (CD134) was targeted by ivuxolimab, a fully human IgG2 agonistic monoclonal antibody. Intravenous ivuxolimab was administered to patients every 2 weeks at six dose levels: 0.01, 0.1, 0.3, 1.5, 3 and 10 mg/kg. Among the approximately 50 dose-escalation patients, 19 had hepatocellular carcinoma, roughly 15 melanoma, 9 renal cell carcinoma and 9 head and neck cancer. The dose-escalation cohort was 82.7% male with a mean age of around 62 years, ranging from roughly 23 to 90. Prior anti-PD-1, anti-PD-L1 or anti-CTLA-4 therapy was permitted, and checkpoint inhibitors had been received by less than 45% of dose-escalation patients. Partial responses occurred in three dose-escalation patients: two with cutaneous melanoma and one with hepatocellular carcinoma. Peripheral TCRbeta sequencing aimed to test whether ivuxolimab altered TCR sequence diversity and caused clonal T-cell expansion. The paper describes the monotherapy dose-escalation part (N of about 52 patients) of the phase I trial of ivuxolimab. The study at large found these results: The antigen specificity of the peripheral T cells that underwent clonal expansion was not determined. Partial responders in the 0.1-3.0 mg/kg groups had among the lowest normalized peripheral clonal expansion, especially among CD8+ T cells. At doses from 0.1 to 3.0 mg/kg, clonal expansion was seen in both CD4+ and CD8+ blood T cells between baseline and week 6. On average, CD8+ T cells showed more expanded clones than CD4+ T cells after ivuxolimab. Low levels of normalized T-cell clonal expansion were also shown by some nonresponding patients.

Genomic DNA was extracted from sorted cells for sequencing of the TCRbeta CDR3 region. The immunoSEQ Assay was used to sequence the TCRbeta CDR3 regions. TCRdb retrieved this table from immuneACCESS and kept in-frame rearrangements only. Not all clones are present; in checked studies, unresolved V genes account for under half, and no reason is known for the remainder. Present in this sample are about 55,000 clones, 86% of which were seen just once. The ten largest make up roughly 13% of the sample. The origin of this receptor is an adult with an advanced solid tumor such as melanoma, head and neck, liver or kidney cancer. This specimen consisted of CD4+ or CD8+ T cells sorted from blood, obtained in a trial of the OX40 agonist ivuxolimab. This receptor chain uses TRBV9 and TRBJ1-1; 7 bases in between match TRBD1. The nucleotide sequence is given as TGTGCCAGCAGCGTAAATTCAGGGGGAGCTGAAGCTTTCTTT. This yields the protein CASSVNSGGAEAFF.